The following is a TCR beta chain sequence with its context. Its specificity is unknown. CDR1 and CDR2 from the germline V gene are ENHRY and SYGVKD. The CDR3 totals 14 residues. V dropped 2 bases and J dropped 3 bases, with 8 bases sitting between them. The record originates from a study of T cell responses to AZD1222 COVID-19 vaccine. General study results and limits: Only after the peak T cell response were repertoires sampled. Females made up more of the donors, who were largely white British, and clonal diversity may have come out too low. The breadth and depth of Spike-specific TCRs increased once two AZD1222 doses had been given.

Assay used: immunoSEQ multiplex PCR; TCRdb lists only in-frame clones, some missing. This table has over 150,000 clones, approximately 92% appearing once. Sequencing was performed on peripheral blood, taken 28 days after the second dose of the MenACWY control vaccine. V and J are TRBV10-3 and TRBJ1-5; TRBD1 might be the D (6 bases). The receptor was isolated from an adult who received the MenACWY meningococcal vaccine as a control. The CDR3 loop is CAISEAGVNQPQHF. Here the CDR3 DNA reads TGTGCCATCAGTGAGGCAGGGGTCAATCAGCCCCAGCATTTT.